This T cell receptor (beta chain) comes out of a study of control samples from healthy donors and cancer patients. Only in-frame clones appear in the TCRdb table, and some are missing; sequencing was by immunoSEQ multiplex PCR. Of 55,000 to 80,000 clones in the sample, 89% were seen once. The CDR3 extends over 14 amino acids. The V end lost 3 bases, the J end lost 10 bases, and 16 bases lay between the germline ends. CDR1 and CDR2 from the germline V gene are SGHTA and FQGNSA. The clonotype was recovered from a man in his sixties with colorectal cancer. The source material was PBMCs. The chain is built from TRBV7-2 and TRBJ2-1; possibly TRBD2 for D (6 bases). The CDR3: CASSLNAAGSEQFF. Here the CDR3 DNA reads TGTGCCAGCAGCTTGAATGCGGCGGGGAGCGAGCAGTTCTTC.